This T cell receptor beta chain emerged from a study of control samples from healthy donors and cancer patients. With 2 bases removed from V and 3 bases from J, the gap between germline ends came to 10 bases. The germline V gene encodes CDR1 LGHNA and CDR2 YNFKEQ. The length of the CDR3 is 15 residues. The data were produced by immunoSEQ multiplex PCR, yet TCRdb's version contains in-frame clones alone and is incomplete. The table includes some 140,000 clones, around 92% detected once. The chain employs TRBV4-2 and TRBJ2-2, with D perhaps TRBD2 (6 bases). The sequencing sample was made of PBMCs. This sequence was found in a man aged 45-60 years with head and neck cancer. The DNA for the CDR3 is TGTGCCAGCAGCCAACGCCAGCGGGACACCGGGGAGCTGTTTTTT. Translating it yields CASSQRQRDTGELFF.